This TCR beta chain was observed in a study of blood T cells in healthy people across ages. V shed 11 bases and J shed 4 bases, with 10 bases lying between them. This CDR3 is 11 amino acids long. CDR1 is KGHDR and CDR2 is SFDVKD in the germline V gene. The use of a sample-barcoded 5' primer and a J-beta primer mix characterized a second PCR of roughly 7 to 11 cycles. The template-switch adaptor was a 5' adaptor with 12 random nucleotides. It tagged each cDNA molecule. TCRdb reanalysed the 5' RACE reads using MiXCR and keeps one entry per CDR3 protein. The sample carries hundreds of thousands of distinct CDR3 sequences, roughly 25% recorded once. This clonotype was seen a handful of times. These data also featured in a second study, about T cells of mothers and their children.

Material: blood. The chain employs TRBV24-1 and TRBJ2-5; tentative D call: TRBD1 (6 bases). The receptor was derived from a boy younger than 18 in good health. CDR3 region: CAIGGPETQYF. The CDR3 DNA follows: TGTGCCATAGGGGGTCCAGAGACCCAGTACTTC.